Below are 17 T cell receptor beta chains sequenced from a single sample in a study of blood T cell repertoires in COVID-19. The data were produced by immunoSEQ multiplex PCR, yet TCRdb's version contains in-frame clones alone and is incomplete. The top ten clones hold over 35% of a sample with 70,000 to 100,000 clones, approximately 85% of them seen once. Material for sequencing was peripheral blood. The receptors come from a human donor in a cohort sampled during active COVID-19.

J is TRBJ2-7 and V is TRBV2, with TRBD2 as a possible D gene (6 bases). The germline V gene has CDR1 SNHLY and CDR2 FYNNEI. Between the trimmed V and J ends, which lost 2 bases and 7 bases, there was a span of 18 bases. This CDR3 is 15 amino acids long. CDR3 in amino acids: CASSEMGGQRREQYF. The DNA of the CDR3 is TGTGCCAGCAGTGAAATGGGGGGTCAGCGCCGAGAGCAGTACTTC.

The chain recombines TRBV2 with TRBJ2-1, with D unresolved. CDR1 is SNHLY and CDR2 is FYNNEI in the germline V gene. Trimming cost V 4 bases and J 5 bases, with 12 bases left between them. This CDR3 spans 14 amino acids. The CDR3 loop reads CASSVGIVNNEQFF. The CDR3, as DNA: TGTGCCAGCAGTGTCGGTATTGTGAACAATGAGCAGTTCTTC.

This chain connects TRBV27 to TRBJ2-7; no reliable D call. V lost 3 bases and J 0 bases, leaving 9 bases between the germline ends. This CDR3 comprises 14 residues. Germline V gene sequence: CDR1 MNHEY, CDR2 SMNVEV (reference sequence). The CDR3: CASSLTRVSYEQYF. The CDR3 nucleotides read TGTGCCAGCAGTTTGACAAGAGTCTCCTACGAGCAGTACTTC.

The CDR3 nucleotides are TGTGCCAGCAGGGAACGGACAGCTTTATATGGCTACACCTTC. Its translation is CASRERTALYGYTF. The gene calls are TRBV2 and TRBJ1-2; the D gene is possibly TRBD1 (6 bases). V was pared by 6 bases and J by 5 bases, with 16 bases between. There are 14 residues in the CDR3. Germline CDR1 SNHLY, CDR2 FYNNEI.

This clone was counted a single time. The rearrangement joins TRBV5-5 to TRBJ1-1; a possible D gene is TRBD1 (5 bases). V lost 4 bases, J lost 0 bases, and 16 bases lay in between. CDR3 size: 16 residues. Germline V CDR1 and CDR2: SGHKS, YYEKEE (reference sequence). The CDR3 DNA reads TGTGCCAGCAGCCCGTGGGGGAGCGGGGTGAACACTGAAGCTTTCTTT. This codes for CASSPWGSGVNTEAFF.

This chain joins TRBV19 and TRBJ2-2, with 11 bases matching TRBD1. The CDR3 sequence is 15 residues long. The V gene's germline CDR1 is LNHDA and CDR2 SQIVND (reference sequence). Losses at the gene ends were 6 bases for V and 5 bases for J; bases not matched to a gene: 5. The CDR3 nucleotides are TGTGCCAGTAGCTGGGGACAGGGGGGAACCGGGGAGCTGTTTTTT. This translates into CASSWGQGGTGELFF.

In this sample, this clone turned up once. The CDR3 spells CSVDGTSGYEQYF. As DNA, the CDR3 is TGCAGCGTTGACGGGACTAGCGGCTACGAGCAGTACTTC. V is TRBV29-1 and J is TRBJ2-7, with TRBD2 matching 11 bases. CDR1 SQVTM and CDR2 ANQGSEA come from the germline V gene. This CDR3 is 13 amino acids long. V shed 3 bases, J shed 3 bases, and the junction held 1 base outside the gene matches.

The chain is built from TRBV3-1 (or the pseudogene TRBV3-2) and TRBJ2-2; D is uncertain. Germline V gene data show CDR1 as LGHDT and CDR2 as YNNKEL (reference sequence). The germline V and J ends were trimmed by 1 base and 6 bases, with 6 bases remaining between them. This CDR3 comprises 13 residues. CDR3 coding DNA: TGTGCCAGCAGCCAAGGAGCTGCCGGGGAGCTGTTTTTT. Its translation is CASSQGAAGELFF.

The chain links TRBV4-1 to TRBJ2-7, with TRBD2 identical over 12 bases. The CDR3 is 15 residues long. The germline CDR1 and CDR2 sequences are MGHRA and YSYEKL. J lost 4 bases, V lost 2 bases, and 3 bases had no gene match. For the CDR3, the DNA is TGCGCCAGCAGCCAATCTAGCGGGGGGGCTTACGAGCAGTACTTC. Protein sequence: CASSQSSGGAYEQYF.

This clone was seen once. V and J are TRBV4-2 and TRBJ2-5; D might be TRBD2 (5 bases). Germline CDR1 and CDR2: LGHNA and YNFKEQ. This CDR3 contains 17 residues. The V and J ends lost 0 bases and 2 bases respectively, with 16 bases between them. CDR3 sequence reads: CASSQESAAFQQETQYF. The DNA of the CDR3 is TGTGCCAGCAGCCAAGAGTCAGCGGCATTCCAGCAAGAGACCCAGTACTTC.

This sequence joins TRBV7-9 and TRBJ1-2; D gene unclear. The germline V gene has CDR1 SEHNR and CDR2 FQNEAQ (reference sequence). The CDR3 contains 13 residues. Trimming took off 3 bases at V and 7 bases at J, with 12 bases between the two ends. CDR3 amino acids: CASSFDSVRGYTF. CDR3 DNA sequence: TGTGCCAGCAGCTTTGATTCCGTGCGTGGCTACACCTTC.

The DNA of the CDR3 is TGTGCCAGCATCCCACAGGGCTATCATCAGCCCCAGCATTTT. This gives the protein CASIPQGYHQPQHF. The chain uses TRBV28 and TRBJ1-5; D might be TRBD1 (6 bases). Germline values: CDR1 MDHEN, CDR2 SYDVKM. Trimming took off 7 bases at V and 5 bases at J, with 15 bases between the two ends. The CDR3 spans 14 residues.

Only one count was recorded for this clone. CDR3 amino acids: CASSDRGPGNTIYF. For the CDR3, the DNA is TGTGCCAGCAGCGACAGGGGACCTGGAAACACCATATATTTT. The gene calls are TRBV27 and TRBJ1-3; 8 bases align to TRBD1. Germline V gene sequence: CDR1 MNHEY, CDR2 SMNVEV (reference sequence). The CDR3 sequence is 14 residues long. V shed 6 bases and J 2 bases; nucleotides not matched to a gene: 3.

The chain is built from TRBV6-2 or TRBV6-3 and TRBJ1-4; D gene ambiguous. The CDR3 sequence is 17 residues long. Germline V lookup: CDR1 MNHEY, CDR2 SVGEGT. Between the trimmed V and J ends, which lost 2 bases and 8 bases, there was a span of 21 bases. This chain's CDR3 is CASSYGRNRRLGEKLFF. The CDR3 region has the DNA TGTGCCAGCAGTTACGGCCGCAATCGCAGGTTGGGCGAAAAACTGTTTTTT.

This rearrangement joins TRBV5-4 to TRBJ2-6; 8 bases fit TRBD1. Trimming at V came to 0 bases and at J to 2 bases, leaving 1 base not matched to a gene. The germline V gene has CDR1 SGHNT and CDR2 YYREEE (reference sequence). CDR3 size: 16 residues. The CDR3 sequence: CASSLGTGTGANVLTF. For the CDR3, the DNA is TGTGCCAGCAGCTTGGGGACAGGGACTGGGGCCAACGTCCTGACTTTC. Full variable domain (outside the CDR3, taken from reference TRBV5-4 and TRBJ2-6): ETGVTQSPTHLIKTRGQQVTLRCSSQSGHNTVSWYQQALGQGPQFIFQYYREEENGRGNFPPRFSGLQFPNYSSELNVNALELDDSALYLCASSLGTGTGANVLTFGAGSRLTVL.

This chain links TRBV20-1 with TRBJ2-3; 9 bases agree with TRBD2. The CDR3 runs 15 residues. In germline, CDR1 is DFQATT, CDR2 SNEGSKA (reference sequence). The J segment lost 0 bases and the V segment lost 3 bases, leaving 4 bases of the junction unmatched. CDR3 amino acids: CSASAGGASTDTQYF. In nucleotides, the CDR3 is TGCAGTGCTAGTGCGGGGGGGGCTAGCACAGATACGCAGTATTTT.

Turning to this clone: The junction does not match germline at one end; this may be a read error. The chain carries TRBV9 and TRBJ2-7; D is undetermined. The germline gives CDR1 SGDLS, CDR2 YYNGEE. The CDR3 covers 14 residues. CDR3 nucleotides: TGTGCCAGCAGCGTAGATCTAAGCTCCGACGAGCAGTACTTC. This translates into CASSVDLSSDEQYF.